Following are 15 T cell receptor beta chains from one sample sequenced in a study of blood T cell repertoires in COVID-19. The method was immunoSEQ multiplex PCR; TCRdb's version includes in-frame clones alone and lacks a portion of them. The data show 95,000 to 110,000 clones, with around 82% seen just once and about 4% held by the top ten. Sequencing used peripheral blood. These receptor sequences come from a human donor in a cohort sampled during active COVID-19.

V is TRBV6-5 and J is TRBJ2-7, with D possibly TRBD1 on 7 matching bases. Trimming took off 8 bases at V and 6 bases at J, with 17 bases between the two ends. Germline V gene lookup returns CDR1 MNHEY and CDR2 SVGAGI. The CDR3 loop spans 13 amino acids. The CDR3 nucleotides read TGTGCCAGCGGACGGTCCCAGGGGGGCGAGCAGTACTTC. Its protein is CASGRSQGGEQYF.

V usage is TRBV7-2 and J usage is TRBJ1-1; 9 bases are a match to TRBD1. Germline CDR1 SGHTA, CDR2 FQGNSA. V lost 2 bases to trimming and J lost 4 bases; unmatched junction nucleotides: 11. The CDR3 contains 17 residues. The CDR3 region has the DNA TGTGCCAGCAGCTTATTCGAACAGGGGGCTGGGGGCACTGAAGCTTTCTTT. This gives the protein CASSLFEQGAGGTEAFF.

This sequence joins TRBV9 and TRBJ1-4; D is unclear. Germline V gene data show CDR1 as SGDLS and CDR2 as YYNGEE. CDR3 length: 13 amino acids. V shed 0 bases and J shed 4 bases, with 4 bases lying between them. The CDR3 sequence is CASSVGYNEKLFF. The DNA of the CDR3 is TGTGCCAGCAGCGTAGGCTATAATGAAAAACTGTTTTTT.

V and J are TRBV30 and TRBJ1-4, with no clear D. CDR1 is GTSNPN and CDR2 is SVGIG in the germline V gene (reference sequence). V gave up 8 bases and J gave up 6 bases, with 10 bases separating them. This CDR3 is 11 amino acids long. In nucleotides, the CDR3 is TGTGCCGCGAGCTTGGATGAAAAACTGTTTTTT. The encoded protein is CAASLDEKLFF.

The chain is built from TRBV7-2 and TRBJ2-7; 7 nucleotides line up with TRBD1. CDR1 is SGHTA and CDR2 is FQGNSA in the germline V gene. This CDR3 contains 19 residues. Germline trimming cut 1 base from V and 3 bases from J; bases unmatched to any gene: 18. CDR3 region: CASSLDVGVGDRESYEQYF. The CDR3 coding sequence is TGTGCCAGCAGCTTAGATGTAGGTGTGGGGGACAGAGAGAGCTACGAGCAGTACTTC.

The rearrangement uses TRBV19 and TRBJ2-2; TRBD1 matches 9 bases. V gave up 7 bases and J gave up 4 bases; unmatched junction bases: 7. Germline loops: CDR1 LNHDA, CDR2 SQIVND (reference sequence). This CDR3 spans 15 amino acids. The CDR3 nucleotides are TGTGCCAGTAAGAGACAGGGGGTGACCACCGGGGAGCTGTTTTTT. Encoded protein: CASKRQGVTTGELFF.

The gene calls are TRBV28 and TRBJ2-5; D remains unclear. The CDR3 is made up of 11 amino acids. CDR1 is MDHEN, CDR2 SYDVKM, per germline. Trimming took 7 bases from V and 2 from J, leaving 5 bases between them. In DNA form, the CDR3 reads TGTGCCAGCATCCAACAAGAGACCCAGTACTTC. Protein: CASIQQETQYF. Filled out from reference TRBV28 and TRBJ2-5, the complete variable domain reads DVKVTQSSRYLVKRTGEKVFLECVQDMDHENMFWYRQDPGLGLRLIYFSYDVKMKEKGDIPEGYSVSREKKERFSLILESASTNQTSMYLCASIQQETQYFGPGTRLLVL.

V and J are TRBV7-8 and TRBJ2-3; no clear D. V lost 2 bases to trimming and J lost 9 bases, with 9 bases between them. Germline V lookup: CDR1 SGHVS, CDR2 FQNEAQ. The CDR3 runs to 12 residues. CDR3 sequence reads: CASSLIAGTQYF. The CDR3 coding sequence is TGTGCCAGCAGCTTAATTGCCGGGACGCAGTATTTT.

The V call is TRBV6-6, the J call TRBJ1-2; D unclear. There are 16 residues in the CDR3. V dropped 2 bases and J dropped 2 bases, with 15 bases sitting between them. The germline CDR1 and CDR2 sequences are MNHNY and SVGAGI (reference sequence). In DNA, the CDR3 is TGTGCCAGCAGTTACACTCGGGGATTGGGGAACTATGGCTACACCTTC. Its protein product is CASSYTRGLGNYGYTF.

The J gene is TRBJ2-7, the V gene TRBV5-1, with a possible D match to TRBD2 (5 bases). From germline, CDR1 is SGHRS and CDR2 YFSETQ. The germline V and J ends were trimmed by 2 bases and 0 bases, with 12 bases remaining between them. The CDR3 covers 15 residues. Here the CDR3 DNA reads TGCGCCAGCAGCTTAGTGAGCGGTCTCTCCTACGAGCAGTACTTC. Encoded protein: CASSLVSGLSYEQYF.

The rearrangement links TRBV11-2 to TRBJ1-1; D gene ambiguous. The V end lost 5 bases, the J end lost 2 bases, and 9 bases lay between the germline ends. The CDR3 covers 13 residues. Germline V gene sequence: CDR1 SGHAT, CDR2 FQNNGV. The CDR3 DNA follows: TGTGCCAGCAGCGACGACATTAACACTGAAGCTTTCTTT. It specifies CASSDDINTEAFF.

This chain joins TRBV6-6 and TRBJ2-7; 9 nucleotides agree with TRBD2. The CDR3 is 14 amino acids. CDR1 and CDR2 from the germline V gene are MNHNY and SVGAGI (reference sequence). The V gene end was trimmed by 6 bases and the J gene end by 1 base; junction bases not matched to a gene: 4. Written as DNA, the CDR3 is TGTGCCAGCAGGTTAGCGGGAGAGTCCTACGAGCAGTACGTC. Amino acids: CASRLAGESYEQYV.

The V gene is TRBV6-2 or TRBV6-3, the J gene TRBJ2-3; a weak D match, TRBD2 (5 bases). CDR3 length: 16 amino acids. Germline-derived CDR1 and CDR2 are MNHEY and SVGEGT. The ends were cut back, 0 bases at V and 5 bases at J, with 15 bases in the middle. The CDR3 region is CASSYSPPGGGDTQYF. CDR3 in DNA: TGTGCCAGCAGTTACTCACCGCCTGGAGGTGGAGATACGCAGTATTTT.

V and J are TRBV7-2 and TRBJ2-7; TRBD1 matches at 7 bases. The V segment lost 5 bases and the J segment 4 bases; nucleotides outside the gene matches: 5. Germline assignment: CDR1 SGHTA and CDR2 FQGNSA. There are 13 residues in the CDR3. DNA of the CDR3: TGTGCCAGCAGCCAGGGACAGACTTACGAGCAGTACGTC. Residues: CASSQGQTYEQYV.

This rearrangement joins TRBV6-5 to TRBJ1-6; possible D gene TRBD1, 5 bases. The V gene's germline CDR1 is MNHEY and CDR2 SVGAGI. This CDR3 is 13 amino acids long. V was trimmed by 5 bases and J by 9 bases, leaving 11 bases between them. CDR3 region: CASSQGVGSPLHF. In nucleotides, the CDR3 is TGTGCCAGCAGTCAGGGCGTGGGTTCACCCCTCCACTTT.